A single sample gave rise to the 5 T cell receptor beta chains below, sequenced in a study of blood T cell repertoires in COVID-19. The data were produced by immunoSEQ multiplex PCR, yet TCRdb's version contains in-frame clones alone and is incomplete. The data hold about 70,000 clones, with roughly 80% observed a single time. Sequencing used peripheral blood. These receptors were taken from a man in his 70s who had recovered from COVID-19.

The V and J genes are TRBV12-5 and TRBJ2-1, with 10 bases that match TRBD2. V was pared by 3 bases and J by 5 bases, with 4 bases of the junction left unmatched. The CDR3 is 15 amino acids. The germline CDR1 and CDR2 sequences are LGHNT and FRNRAP. Here the CDR3 reads CASGLGLAVNNEQFF. The CDR3, as DNA: TGTGCTAGTGGTTTAGGACTAGCGGTAAACAATGAGCAGTTCTTC.

This chain links TRBV5-1 with TRBJ2-5; D may be TRBD1 (5 bases). The CDR3 covers 14 residues. V was trimmed by 5 bases and J by 1 base, leaving 12 bases between them. Germline V gene sequence: CDR1 SGHRS, CDR2 YFSETQ. Here the CDR3 DNA reads TGCGCCAGCAGAGTGGGGCAGGGCCAAGAGACCCAGTACTTC. Protein: CASRVGQGQETQYF. Based on the CDR3 plus reference TRBV5-1 and TRBJ2-5, the full variable domain is KAGVTQTPRYLIKTRGQQVTLSCSPISGHRSVSWYQQTPGQGLQFLFEYFSETQRNKGNFPGRFSGRQFSNSRSEMNVSTLELGDSALYLCASRVGQGQETQYFGPGTRLLVL.

The chain recombines TRBV10-3 with TRBJ1-1, with 7 bases identical to TRBD1. Germline assignment: CDR1 ENHRY and CDR2 SYGVKD. Trimming cost V 3 bases and J 5 bases; bases outside gene matches: 3. The CDR3 has 13 residues. CDR3 in amino acids: CAISEGGFTEAFF. CDR3 DNA: TGTGCCATCAGTGAAGGGGGCTTTACTGAAGCTTTCTTT.

The J gene is TRBJ1-1, the V gene TRBV6-2 or TRBV6-3; 12 bases line up with TRBD1. From germline, CDR1 is MNHEY and CDR2 SVGEGT. J was trimmed by 3 bases and V by 6 bases; bases with no gene match: 8. This CDR3 contains 16 residues. In DNA form, the CDR3 reads TGTGCCAGCAGCTCCGGGACAGGGGGCGCGGACACTGAAGCTTTCTTT. Protein: CASSSGTGGADTEAFF.

The chain couples TRBV27 to TRBJ2-1; no definite D call. The CDR3 spans 15 residues. Trimming took 2 bases from V and 0 from J, leaving 8 bases between them. Germline V gene lookup returns CDR1 MNHEY and CDR2 SMNVEV (reference sequence). The CDR3 DNA sequence: TGTGCCAGCAGTTTAGAGGATAGCTCCTACAATGAGCAGTTCTTC. Amino acid sequence: CASSLEDSSYNEQFF.